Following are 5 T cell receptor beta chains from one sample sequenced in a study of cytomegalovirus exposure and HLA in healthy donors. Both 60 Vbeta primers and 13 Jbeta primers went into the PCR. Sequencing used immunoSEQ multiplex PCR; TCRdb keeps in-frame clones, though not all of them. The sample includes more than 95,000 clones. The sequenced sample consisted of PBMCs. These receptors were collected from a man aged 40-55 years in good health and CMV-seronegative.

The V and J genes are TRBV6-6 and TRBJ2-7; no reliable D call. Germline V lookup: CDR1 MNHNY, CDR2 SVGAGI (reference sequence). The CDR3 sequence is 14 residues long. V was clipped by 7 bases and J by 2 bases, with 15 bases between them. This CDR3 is CASTVQHPPYEQYF. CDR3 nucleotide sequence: TGTGCCAGCACCGTACAGCATCCACCCTACGAGCAGTACTTC.

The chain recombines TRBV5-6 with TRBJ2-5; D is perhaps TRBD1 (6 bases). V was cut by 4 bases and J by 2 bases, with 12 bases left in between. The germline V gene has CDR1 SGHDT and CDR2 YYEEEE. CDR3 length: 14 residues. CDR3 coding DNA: TGTGCCAGCAGCCCTCGGACAGTTCAAGAGACCCAGTACTTC. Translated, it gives CASSPRTVQETQYF.

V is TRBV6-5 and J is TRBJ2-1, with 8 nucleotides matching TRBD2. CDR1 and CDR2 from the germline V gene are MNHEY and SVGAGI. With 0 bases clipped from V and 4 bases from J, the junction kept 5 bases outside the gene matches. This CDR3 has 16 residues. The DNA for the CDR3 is TGTGCCAGCAGTTACTCGTCGGGACTAGGATACAATGAGCAGTTCTTC. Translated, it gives CASSYSSGLGYNEQFF.

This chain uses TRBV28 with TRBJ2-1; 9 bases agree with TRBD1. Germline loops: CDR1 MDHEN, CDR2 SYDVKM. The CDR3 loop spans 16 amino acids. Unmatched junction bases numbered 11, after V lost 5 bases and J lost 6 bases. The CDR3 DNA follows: TGTGCCAGCAGTCCCTCGGACAGGGGCTACTTCAATGAGCAGTTCTTC. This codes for CASSPSDRGYFNEQFF.

Here the CDR3 DNA reads TGTGCCAGCAGCGGAGGCAACCCAATGGAGGGCCTTAATGAGCAGTTCTTC. Protein: CASSGGNPMEGLNEQFF. The rearrangement joins TRBV7-8 to TRBJ2-1, with D possibly TRBD2 on 6 matching bases. Trimming left V 5 bases short and J 7 bases short, with 24 bases between. From germline, CDR1 is SGHVS and CDR2 FQNEAQ. The CDR3 is 17 amino acids.